This T cell receptor beta chain was obtained from a study of blood T cell repertoires in COVID-19. This CDR3 contains 12 residues. Concerning this clone itself: At one boundary the junction diverges from the germline segment, which might be a read error.

In the original analysis: Using reference gene primer amplification, nucleated cell counts were estimated. Profiling relied on immunoSEQ multiplex PCR, and the TCRdb table lists in-frame clones only, not all of them. The V and J calls and clone size are taken from that table; D and trimming were inferred from the DNA. Of around 230,000 clones listed, 82% were seen once; the top ten hold around 12%. The receptor comes from a woman aged 55-70 years with active or convalescent COVID-19. V is TRBV12-3 or TRBV12-4 and J is TRBJ1-2; 8 nucleotides match TRBD1. The sample consisted of peripheral blood. CDR3 sequence: CASSTDRGISFF. Written as DNA, the CDR3 is TGTGCCAGCAGTACCGACAGGGGAATTTCTTTCTTC.